These T cell receptor beta chains were read from a single sample in a study of blood T cell repertoires in COVID-19. Clones were read by immunoSEQ multiplex PCR, and TCRdb kept only the in-frame ones, dropping some. The data show more than 300,000 clones, around nine tenths seen once. Input material: PBMCs or T cells enriched from blood (not recorded which). The origin of the receptors is a woman aged 30 to 39 who had been exposed to COVID-19. Both conserved end residues are part of each CDR3. The order of the fields is V gene, J gene, CDR3 protein.

>TRBV5-4|TRBJ1-1
CASSSPGQGNTEAFF
>TRBV6-5|TRBJ1-1
CASSSTGFRTEAFF
>TRBV4-2|TRBJ2-1
CASSEEAFYNEQFF
>TRBV5-1|TRBJ1-3
CASSLDRPLRGSGNTIYF
>TRBV10-3|TRBJ1-2
CATSREGGYTF
>TRBV7-2|TRBJ2-7
CASSVSGVVYEQYF
>TRBV19|TRBJ1-6
CASSIRTDNSPLHF
>TRBV7-2|TRBJ2-3
CASSPAGGAGRDTQYF
>TRBV14|TRBJ1-2
CASSLDGGSLYGYTF
>TRBV10-2|TRBJ1-3
CASSDTSGNTIYF
>TRBV5-1|TRBJ2-7
CASSSTGSLPGEQYF
>TRBV6-5|TRBJ1-5
CASSQGQPQHF
>TRBV3-1/TRBV3-2|TRBJ1-6
CASSHLTLGNSPLHF
>TRBV7-2|TRBJ2-7
CASSLDRVTSYEQYF
>TRBV7-2|TRBJ2-1
CASSDGSSYNEQFF
>TRBV7-2|TRBJ2-6
CASSMGVSGANVLTF
>TRBV5-1|TRBJ1-6
CASSLVAESPLHF
>TRBV5-3|TRBJ2-2
CARSPSTGELFF
>TRBV7-9|TRBJ2-2
CASSPREYTGELFF
>TRBV29-1|TRBJ2-7
CSGTGANEQYF
>TRBV20-1|TRBJ2-3
CSASTSGGADTQYF
>TRBV19|TRBJ1-6
CASSIEPGSSYNSPLHF
>TRBV7-2|TRBJ2-1
CASSLAAGSYNEQFF
>TRBV10-3|TRBJ1-1
CAISEDRDTEAFF
>TRBV20-1|TRBJ1-1
CSASLRGTEAFF
>TRBV5-1|TRBJ1-2
CASSSREGAYYGYTF
>TRBV15|TRBJ1-6
CATSRAANNSPLHF
>TRBV12-3/TRBV12-4|TRBJ1-2
CASGIQGYGYTF